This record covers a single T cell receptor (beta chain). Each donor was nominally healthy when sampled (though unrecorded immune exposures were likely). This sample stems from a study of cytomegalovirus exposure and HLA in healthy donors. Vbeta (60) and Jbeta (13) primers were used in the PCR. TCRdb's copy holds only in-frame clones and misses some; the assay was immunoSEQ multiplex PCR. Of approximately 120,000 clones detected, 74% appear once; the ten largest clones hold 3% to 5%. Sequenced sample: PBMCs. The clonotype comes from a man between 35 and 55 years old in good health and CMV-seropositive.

CDR3 amino acids: CASSVPGERGLSYEQYF. In DNA, the CDR3 is TGTGCCAGCAGCGTACCGGGAGAGCGGGGGCTTTCCTACGAGCAGTACTTC. The genes are TRBV5-5 and TRBJ2-7; 8 bases align to TRBD2. The germline V gene has CDR1 SGHKS and CDR2 YYEKEE (reference sequence). V trimming: 4 bases; J trimming: 1 base; junction bases outside the gene matches: 13. The CDR3 contains 17 residues.